This section outlines one T cell receptor (beta chain) sequence together with its context. Its cognate antigen is unknown. The source of the sample is a study of beta chain features in type 1 diabetes. The study's findings and limits: Insertions at VDJ junctions were less frequent in type 1 diabetes patients. These patients also deleted more nucleotides at the same junctions.

The study reverse transcribed the entire isolated RNA, so it sequenced expressed TCRB transcripts. The repertoire was sequenced with immunoSEQ multiplex PCR; TCRdb's copy has only in-frame clones and lacks some. The table shows more than 85,000 clones, with roughly 40% occurring only once. V lost 3 bases and J lost 0, with 11 bases in between. CDR1 is LNHDA, CDR2 SQIVND, per germline (reference sequence). The CDR3 sequence is 15 residues long. This clonotype was obtained from a woman between 18 and 30 years old in good health. The V gene is TRBV19, the J gene TRBJ1-1; TRBD1 might be the D (5 bases). Material: stem cell memory CD4+ T cells from blood. CDR3 coding DNA: TGTGCCAGTAGTATCCGACAGAGCATGAACACTGAAGCTTTCTTT. It yields the protein CASSIRQSMNTEAFF.